One sample yielded the 19 T cell receptor beta chains listed below, sequenced in a study of PD-1 blockade in classical Hodgkin lymphoma. The protocol was immunoSEQ multiplex PCR, while the TCRdb copy is restricted to in-frame clones and leaves out a portion. Here the sample spans 80,000 to 100,000 clones, roughly 79% being singletons. Patients all relapsed after autologous stem cell transplantation, and there was variation in brentuximab vedotin exposure. The sample here was peripheral blood mononuclear cells (PBMCs), taken before the second cycle of nivolumab. Receptors originate from a human donor with classical Hodgkin lymphoma.

The chain employs TRBV10-3 and TRBJ2-7, with D unclear. The CDR3 is 12 residues long. CDR1 and CDR2 (germline): ENHRY, SYGVKD. The V end was cut by 8 bases, the J end by 1 base, with 9 bases between. This CDR3 is CAIGDWSYEQYF. DNA for the CDR3: TGTGCCATCGGAGACTGGTCCTACGAGCAGTACTTC.

The chain uses TRBV2 and TRBJ2-5; D unclear. Germline V gene data show CDR1 as SNHLY and CDR2 as FYNNEI. Between the trimmed V and J ends, which lost 4 bases and 3 bases, there was a span of 6 bases. This CDR3 contains 12 residues. CDR3 protein: CASSAQKETQYF. In DNA form, the CDR3 reads TGTGCCAGCAGTGCACAGAAAGAGACCCAGTACTTC.

The chain uses TRBV5-1 and TRBJ2-3; TRBD2 agrees at 13 bases. CDR1 and CDR2 from the germline V gene are SGHRS and YFSETQ. V lost 0 bases to trimming and J lost 0 bases; unmatched junction nucleotides: 7. The CDR3 extends over 19 amino acids. CDR3 coding DNA: TGCGCCAGCAGCTTGGATGGGACTAGCGGGGAATGGAGCACAGATACGCAGTATTTT. Its translation: CASSLDGTSGEWSTDTQYF.

The rearrangement joins TRBV7-2 to TRBJ1-2, with TRBD1 as a possible D gene (5 bases). Germline CDR1 is SGHTA and CDR2 is FQGNSA. V gave up 5 bases and J gave up 0 bases, with 19 bases separating them. The CDR3 is made up of 17 amino acids. The CDR3 sequence is CASSARGSAGTNYGYTF. The CDR3 DNA reads as TGTGCCAGCAGCGCTAGGGGTTCGGCCGGGACTAACTATGGCTACACCTTC.

The chain is built from TRBV5-6 and TRBJ2-5; 11 bases align to TRBD1. With V trimmed by 1 base and J by 4 bases, 6 bases remained unmatched. Germline V lookup: CDR1 SGHDT, CDR2 YYEEEE. There are 16 residues in the CDR3. Here the CDR3 reads CASSLPGQGVGETQYF. DNA of the CDR3: TGTGCCAGCAGCTTGCCGGGACAGGGGGTAGGAGAGACCCAGTACTTC. Based on the CDR3 plus reference TRBV5-6 and TRBJ2-5, the full variable domain is DAGVTQSPTHLIKTRGQQVTLRCSPKSGHDTVSWYQQALGQGPQFIFQYYEEEERQRGNFPDRFSGHQFPNYSSELNVNALLLGDSALYLCASSLPGQGVGETQYFGPGTRLLVL.

The J gene is TRBJ2-7, the V gene TRBV28; the match to TRBD1 covers 7 bases. The CDR3 length is 16 residues. CDR1 is MDHEN and CDR2 is SYDVKM in the germline V gene. V was clipped by 4 bases and J by 10 bases; unmatched bases: 19. The CDR3 bases are TGTGCCAGCAGTTCGCCCACTCCTCCGACGACAGGGTGTCAGTACTTC. Residues: CASSSPTPPTTGCQYF.

The rearrangement uses TRBV5-6 and TRBJ1-6; possibly TRBD1 for D (5 bases). V was trimmed by 7 bases and J by 5 bases, leaving 16 bases between them. From germline, CDR1 is SGHDT and CDR2 YYEEEE. CDR3 length: 15 amino acids. For the CDR3, the DNA is TGTGCCAGCGGTGTCGGACAAACAGATAATTCACCCCTCCACTTT. It specifies CASGVGQTDNSPLHF. The variable domain in full, with the rest retrieved from reference TRBV5-6 and TRBJ1-6, is DAGVTQSPTHLIKTRGQQVTLRCSPKSGHDTVSWYQQALGQGPQFIFQYYEEEERQRGNFPDRFSGHQFPNYSSELNVNALLLGDSALYLCASGVGQTDNSPLHFGNGTRLTVT.

J is TRBJ2-2 and V is TRBV10-3; 9 bases match TRBD1. This CDR3 spans 16 amino acids. The junction had 5 bases not matched to a gene; V was cut back by 5 bases and J by 1 base. CDR1 is ENHRY and CDR2 is SYGVKD in the germline V gene. The CDR3 here is CAISSTGGQNTGELFF. Written as DNA, the CDR3 is TGTGCCATCAGTTCGACAGGGGGTCAGAACACCGGGGAGCTGTTTTTT.

As for this clone: At the DNA level, this CDR3 is encoded by other sequences in the same sample as well. The chain couples TRBV30 to TRBJ2-1; no firm D call. There are 11 residues in the CDR3. V was shortened by 0 bases and J by 6 bases, with 3 bases between the two germline ends. In germline, CDR1 is GTSNPN, CDR2 SVGIG (reference sequence). CDR3 bases: TGTGCCTGGAGTGTACTCAATGAGCAGTTCTTC. The encoded protein is CAWSVLNEQFF.

The chain couples TRBV10-3 to TRBJ1-1; D is undetermined. The V and J ends lost 7 bases and 0 bases respectively, with 6 bases between them. The CDR3 totals 12 residues. Germline V CDR1 and CDR2: ENHRY, SYGVKD. The CDR3 protein is CAIKQLNTEAFF. The CDR3, as DNA: TGTGCCATCAAACAGTTGAACACTGAAGCTTTCTTT.

The V gene is TRBV5-1, the J gene TRBJ1-2; no clear D. V was pared by 0 bases and J by 8 bases, with 11 bases between. Per germline, CDR1 SGHRS and CDR2 YFSETQ. The CDR3 runs to 13 residues. CDR3 amino acids: CASSLGVSSGYTF. As DNA, the CDR3 is TGCGCCAGCAGCTTGGGGGTCAGCTCCGGCTACACCTTC.

The chain joins TRBV7-3 to TRBJ2-1; D is perhaps TRBD1 or TRBD2 (5 bases each). V was cut by 3 bases and J by 4 bases, with 10 bases left in between. Germline CDR1 reads SGHTA; CDR2 reads FQGTGA. The CDR3 has 14 residues. DNA for the CDR3: TGTGCCAGCAGCTTCTCCGGGACGTACAATGAGCAGTTCTTC. Its protein product is CASSFSGTYNEQFF.

The J gene is TRBJ1-1, the V gene TRBV6-5; a weak D match, TRBD1 (6 bases). This CDR3 has 15 amino acids. Trimming removed 6 bases from V and 6 bases from J, with 20 bases in between. In germline, CDR1 is MNHEY, CDR2 SVGAGI. The CDR3 nucleotides read TGTGCCAGCAGACCCCCGGGGGGCCCCGCGGCTGAAGCTTTCTTT. This encodes CASRPPGGPAAEAFF.

CDR3 sequence: CASSQGGSGSHNEQFF. In DNA, the CDR3 is TGTGCCAGCAGCCAAGGGGGGAGCGGGAGCCACAATGAGCAGTTCTTC. The chain uses TRBV14 and TRBJ2-1; 8 bases align to TRBD2. V dropped 1 base and J dropped 5; count of bases not matched to a gene: 7. Per germline, CDR1 SGHDN and CDR2 FVKESK. The CDR3 runs 16 residues.

The gene calls are TRBV18 and TRBJ2-2, with D maybe TRBD1 (5 bases). This CDR3 contains 15 residues. Between the trimmed V and J ends, which lost 3 bases and 0 bases, there was a span of 8 bases. The V gene's germline CDR1 is KGHSH and CDR2 LQKENI. The CDR3 DNA is TGTGCCAGCTCACCCCAGGGCCCGAACACCGGGGAGCTGTTTTTT. It codes for CASSPQGPNTGELFF.

The rearrangement uses TRBV2 and TRBJ2-2; D perhaps matches TRBD2 (6 bases). Germline V gives CDR1 SNHLY, CDR2 FYNNEI. The germline V and J ends were trimmed by 6 bases and 6 bases, with 11 bases remaining between them. The CDR3 spans 13 residues. CDR3 residues: CASRLALAGELFF. CDR3 sequence (DNA): TGTGCCAGCAGACTAGCCTTGGCCGGGGAGCTGTTTTTT.

By sample fraction, this clone is medium-sized. V and J are TRBV2 and TRBJ2-5, with 7 bases matching TRBD1. The CDR3 sequence is 15 residues long. V shed 3 bases and J 1 base; nucleotides not matched to a gene: 5. Germline loops: CDR1 SNHLY, CDR2 FYNNEI. The CDR3 reads CASSDWGQSQETQYF. CDR3 DNA sequence: TGTGCCAGCAGTGATTGGGGACAGTCCCAAGAGACCCAGTACTTC.

The chain has TRBV7-2 and TRBJ2-5; tentatively, D is TRBD1 (5 bases). Germline values: CDR1 SGHTA, CDR2 FQGNSA. V lost 1 base and J 0 bases, leaving 9 bases between the germline ends. The CDR3 covers 15 residues. This CDR3 reads CASSLGQQYQETQYF. The CDR3 nucleotides are TGTGCCAGCAGCTTAGGACAGCAGTACCAAGAGACCCAGTACTTC.

The chain employs TRBV5-4 and TRBJ2-7, with 10 bases fitting TRBD1. Per the germline V gene, CDR1 is SGHNT and CDR2 is YYREEE (reference sequence). The CDR3 totals 14 residues. V was clipped by 4 bases and J by 4 bases; unmatched bases: 5. The CDR3 reads CASSPGQGIYEQYF. CDR3 coding DNA: TGTGCCAGCAGCCCGGGACAGGGGATATACGAGCAGTACTTC.